The rows below give T cell receptor beta chains drawn from one sample of a study of shared clonotypes between healthy human individuals. Produced via immunoSEQ multiplex PCR; TCRdb's table is partial and in-frame only. The top ten clones hold over 0.12% of a sample with roughly 2.5 million clones, approximately 90% of them seen once. The sequenced material came from naive CD4+ T cells sorted from blood. These receptors all stem from a man between 18 and 35 years old in good health. Both conserved end residues are part of each CDR3. A D gene is named only where the DNA matches it firmly. The listing skips clone size in some rows; elsewhere it reads once, few, many or a size class.

d_call j_call v_call clone_size cdr3_nt cdr3_aa
- TRBJ1-1 TRBV6-6 - TGTGCCAGCAGTTACTCGGGCGTAACTGAAGCTTTCTTT CASSYSGVTEAFF
TRBD1 TRBJ2-2 TRBV5-1 - TGCGCCAGCAGCTCGACAGGGGAATTTTACACCGGGGAGCTGTTTTTT CASSSTGEFYTGELFF
TRBD1 TRBJ2-7 TRBV5-1 - TGCGCCAGCAGCTTGGGTGGGACAGCTACCTACGAGCAGTACTTC CASSLGGTATYEQYF
TRBD2 TRBJ2-1 TRBV5-4 - TGTGCCAGCAGCATTAGCGGGAGGTTCTACAATGAGCAGTTCTTC CASSISGRFYNEQFF
- TRBJ2-7 TRBV7-9 - TGTGCCAGCAGCTTCCCCGTGCGTGGCAGGTTCTACGAGCAGTACTTC CASSFPVRGRFYEQYF
- TRBJ2-6 TRBV27 - TGTGCCAGCAGTCCCGGGGGTGCTGGGGCCAACGTCCTGACTTTC CASSPGGAGANVLTF
TRBD1 TRBJ2-1 TRBV15 - TGTGCCACCAGCAGGCCTACGACAGGGTTCAATGAGCAGTTCTTC CATSRPTTGFNEQFF
TRBD1 TRBJ1-1 TRBV6-6 - TGTGCCAGCAGTCTGAGACAGGGAATGATCGCTGAAGCTTTCTTT CASSLRQGMIAEAFF
- TRBJ2-4 TRBV7-9 - TGTGCCGTCGAGGAGAACATTCAGTACTTC CAVEENIQYF
TRBD1 TRBJ2-7 TRBV14 - TGTGCCAGCAGCCCGGGACAGGGCCCCTACGAGCAGTACTTC CASSPGQGPYEQYF
- TRBJ2-5 TRBV25-1 - TGTGCCAGCAGTGATGCAGGACAGCCGACCCAGTACTTC CASSDAGQPTQYF
- TRBJ2-5 TRBV6-1 - TGTGCCAGCAGTGAAGCTACAGGGCAAGAGACCCAGTACTTC CASSEATGQETQYF
- TRBJ1-6 TRBV13 - TGTGCCAGCAGCGTCCGACAGGATGTTGAAAATTCACCCCTCCACTTT CASSVRQDVENSPLHF
- TRBJ1-6 TRBV7-2 - TGTGCCAGCAGCCTTGTCGACGGAAATTCACCCCTCCACTTT CASSLVDGNSPLHF
- TRBJ1-6 TRBV14 - TGTGCCAGCAGACTCAAAAATTCACCCCTCCACTTT CASRLKNSPLHF
- TRBJ2-5 TRBV5-1 - TGCGCCAGCAGCGACGGGGGTTCCCAAGAGACCCAGTACTTC CASSDGGSQETQYF
TRBD1 TRBJ2-7 TRBV5-1 - TGCGCCAGCAGCCTGGACAGGGCGTACGAGCAGTACTTC CASSLDRAYEQYF
- TRBJ2-2 TRBV5-1 - TGCGCCAGCAGCGAGAGGGTAGGCGGCACCGGGGAGCTGTTTTTT CASSERVGGTGELFF
- TRBJ1-3 TRBV6-5 - TGTGCCAGCAGTTACTCTGCGCGGGCCTCTGGAAACACCATATATTTT CASSYSARASGNTIYF
- TRBJ2-6 TRBV7-2 - TGTGCCAGCAGCTTTAGTCCCGTCGGGCGGAGCTCTGGGGCCAACGTCCTGACTTTC CASSFSPVGRSSGANVLTF
TRBD1 TRBJ1-4 TRBV5-4 - TGTGCCAGCAGCCCACAGGGGGGCACTAATGAAAAACTGTTTTTT CASSPQGGTNEKLFF
TRBD2 TRBJ2-5 TRBV5-1 - TGCGCCAGCAGCTTGGCTAGCGGCCACCAAGAGACCCAGTACTTC CASSLASGHQETQYF
TRBD1 TRBJ1-2 TRBV11-2 - TGTGCCAGCAGCGCCGGGACAGGCCGTAACTATGGCTACACCTTC CASSAGTGRNYGYTF
TRBD2 TRBJ2-2 TRBV4-1 - TGCGCCAGCAGCCAAAATCCCTCTAGCGGGGGAGAGAACACCGGGGAGCTGTTTTTT CASSQNPSSGGENTGELFF
- TRBJ1-6 TRBV30 - TGTGCCTGGAGTGGATTTCAGGGGTCTAGCTCCTATAATTCACCCCTCCACTTT CAWSGFQGSSSYNSPLHF
- TRBJ1-4 TRBV10-3 - TGTGCCATCAGTGAGTCAGGGACACTTACTGAAAAACTGTTTTTT CAISESGTLTEKLFF
TRBD1 TRBJ2-7 TRBV7-9 - TGTGCCAGCACCCCGCCGGATGGACAGGATAGTTCTTACGAGCAGTACTTC CASTPPDGQDSSYEQYF
- TRBJ1-1 TRBV5-8 - TGTGCCAGCAGCTTGACAGGGCTTATGTATGAAGCTTTCTTT CASSLTGLMYEAFF
- TRBJ2-7 TRBV28 once TGTGCCAGCAGCCCCGGGGGCCCCCCCAACGAGCAGTACTTC CASSPGGPPNEQYF
- TRBJ2-2 TRBV6-5 once TGTGCCAGCAGGACCGTGACACAAACCACCGGGGAGCTGTTTTTT CASRTVTQTTGELFF
TRBD2 TRBJ2-5 TRBV7-2 - TGTGCCAGCAGCTTAGGGGACTATTACCAAGAGACCCAGTACTTC CASSLGDYYQETQYF
- TRBJ2-7 TRBV6-1 - TGTGCCAGCAGTGGCCGGGGATCTTTCTACGAGCAGTACTTC CASSGRGSFYEQYF